This is a list of T cell receptor beta chains from one sample in a study of identical twins. TCRdb called the 5' RACE reads again in MiXCR, with one record for every CDR3 protein. The sample has 350,000 or so distinct CDR3 sequences; roughly 9% are singletons. Sequencing input: naive T cells sorted from blood. These receptors were collected from a woman aged 50 to 65 in good health. CDR3s include the opening cysteine and the closing phenylalanine or tryptophan. Fields, in order: clone size, J gene, V gene, D gene, CDR3 DNA, CDR3 protein. A D gene is named only where the DNA matches it firmly. Expanded clones are given a class, and other clones once, few, many or no size at all.

>-|TRBJ2-1|TRBV20-1|-
TGCAGTGCGAATCCGCCCAGGGAATTTCCCTCCTACAATGAGCAGTTCTTC
CSANPPREFPSYNEQFF
>many|TRBJ1-1|TRBV29-1|TRBD1
TGCAGCGTGCACCAGGGGGGAGAAGCTTTCTTT
CSVHQGGEAFF
>-|TRBJ2-3|TRBV3-1|TRBD1
TGTGCCAGCAGCCCCAGACAGGGGAGGGATACGCAGTATTTT
CASSPRQGRDTQYF
>many|TRBJ2-5|TRBV29-1|TRBD1
TGCAGCGTTACGCGGGACAGGGGGCGTATGGAGACCCAGTACTTC
CSVTRDRGRMETQYF
>few|TRBJ2-7|TRBV6-6|TRBD1
TGTGCCAGCAGCCTATCTAACAGGGGCCCCTCCTACGAGCAGTACTTC
CASSLSNRGPSYEQYF
>few|TRBJ1-2|TRBV6-2/TRBV6-3|-
TGTGCCAGCAGTTACTCAGGGGGACGCTATGGCTACACCTTC
CASSYSGGRYGYTF
>many|TRBJ1-1|TRBV29-1|-
TGCAGCACAGATCCTACTGAAGCTTTCTTT
CSTDPTEAFF
>-|TRBJ1-2|TRBV6-2/TRBV6-3|-
TGTGCCAGCAGTTACGGCCAGGGGAGAGGCTACACCTTC
CASSYGQGRGYTF
>many|TRBJ2-2|TRBV7-3|TRBD2
TGTGCCAGCCGCCGGAGTGGGAGGGCCGATTCGGTCGGGGAGCTGTTTTTT
CASRRSGRADSVGELFF
>few|TRBJ2-7|TRBV6-6|-
TGTGCCAGCGGGAAGTACGAGCAGTACTTC
CASGKYEQYF
>many|TRBJ2-1|TRBV28|TRBD1
TGTGCCAGCAGTTACACGGGACAGGGGCCCTACAATGAGCAGTTCTTC
CASSYTGQGPYNEQFF
>few|TRBJ2-1|TRBV7-2|TRBD1
TGTGCCAGCCGCTTAGTAGCGACAGGGGTCTCCTACAATGAGCAGTTCTTC
CASRLVATGVSYNEQFF
>-|TRBJ1-3|TRBV5-1|-
TGCGCCAGCAAGGGACCTATAAGCGGAAACACCATATATTTT
CASKGPISGNTIYF
>few|TRBJ2-3|TRBV7-8|-
TGTGCCAGCAGCTTAGCGCTGGGGGCGACAGATACGCAGTATTTT
CASSLALGATDTQYF
>-|TRBJ2-7|TRBV9|-
TGTGCCAGCAGCCCCTCCGACAGCTCCGCCTACGAGCAGTACTTC
CASSPSDSSAYEQYF
>many|TRBJ1-5|TRBV12-3/TRBV12-4|-
TGTGCCAGCAGTTTATGGGGGAATCAGCCCCAGCATTTT
CASSLWGNQPQHF
>few|TRBJ2-3|TRBV9|TRBD2
TGTGCCAGCAGCGTAGAGGTAGCGGGAGTTGGTCGTACGCAGTATTTT
CASSVEVAGVGRTQYF
>few|TRBJ2-2|TRBV7-3|TRBD2
TGTGCCAGCAGCGAAGGACTAGCGGGGGTCGGGGAGCTGTTTTTT
CASSEGLAGVGELFF
>few|TRBJ2-2|TRBV5-1|-
TGCGCCAGCAGTCCACCCGTTCTAGCGTCCGGGGAGCTGTTTTTT
CASSPPVLASGELFF
>few|TRBJ1-1|TRBV20-1|TRBD1
TGCAGTGCTCGGGGACAGGGACGCACTGAAGCTTTCTTT
CSARGQGRTEAFF
>many|TRBJ2-1|TRBV12-3/TRBV12-4|TRBD1
TGTGCCAGCAGCTACGGGACAGGGGGCGATGAGCAGTTCTTC
CASSYGTGGDEQFF
>few|TRBJ2-2|TRBV5-6|TRBD1
TGTGCCAGCAGCTCAGCCGGGACAGGGAGCACCGGGGAGCTGTTTTTT
CASSSAGTGSTGELFF
>-|TRBJ2-1|TRBV9|-
TGTGCCAGCAGCGCCCGGGCGGGACCGAGATTTAATGAGCAGTTCTTC
CASSARAGPRFNEQFF
>many|TRBJ2-2|TRBV28|TRBD2
TGTGCCAGCAGGAGGGGGACTAGCGGGAGTAGTTTCACCGGGGAGCTGTTTTTT
CASRRGTSGSSFTGELFF
>few|TRBJ2-1|TRBV12-3/TRBV12-4|TRBD1
TGTGCCAGCAGTCCGGACAGGATCTACAATGAGCAGTTCTTC
CASSPDRIYNEQFF
>-|TRBJ2-2|TRBV24-1|TRBD1
TGTGCCACCAGTATGGGACAGATAAACACCGGGGAGCTGTTTTTT
CATSMGQINTGELFF
>-|TRBJ2-3|TRBV12-3/TRBV12-4|-
TGTGCCAGCTCTGCTCGGGATACGCAGTATTTT
CASSARDTQYF
>many|TRBJ2-1|TRBV5-1|-
TGCGCCAGCAGCTTAACCGGGAGCTCCTACAATGAGCAGTTCTTC
CASSLTGSSYNEQFF
>few|TRBJ2-1|TRBV24-1|-
TGTGCCACCAGTGAACCGGGTGGGGGTACCTACAATGAGCAGTTCTTC
CATSEPGGGTYNEQFF
>few|TRBJ2-1|TRBV7-9|TRBD2
TGTGCCAGCAGCCCAACGACTAGCGGTCCCTCCTACAATGAGCAGTTCTTC
CASSPTTSGPSYNEQFF
>few|TRBJ1-6|TRBV12-3/TRBV12-4|TRBD1
TGTGCCAGCAGTTTGACAGGGGGCCCTAATTCACCCCTCCACTTT
CASSLTGGPNSPLHF
>few|TRBJ2-1|TRBV5-1|-
TGCGCCAGCAGCTTATCCAGGATCAATGAGCAGTTCTTC
CASSLSRINEQFF
>many|TRBJ1-1|TRBV2|-
TGTGCCAGCAGTGGTCTAAGGGGGGTAGGTGAAGCTTTCTTT
CASSGLRGVGEAFF
>many|TRBJ2-3|TRBV5-1|TRBD2
TGCGCCAGCATCAGCGGGAGAGGCGCAGATACGCAGTATTTT
CASISGRGADTQYF
>many|TRBJ2-3|TRBV7-9|TRBD2
TGTGCCAGCAGCCCCCTGACTAGCCCGAGCACAGATACGCAGTATTTT
CASSPLTSPSTDTQYF
>-|TRBJ2-1|TRBV5-6|-
TGTGCCAGCACCCTCGCCGCGGTTGAGCAGTTCTTC
CASTLAAVEQFF
>-|TRBJ2-1|TRBV5-5|-
TGTACCAGCAGCTTAGGCGATGAGCAGTTCTTC
CTSSLGDEQFF
>few|TRBJ1-2|TRBV6-5|-
TGTGCCAGCAGTTACTGGCAGAACTATGGCTACACCTTC
CASSYWQNYGYTF
>-|TRBJ2-1|TRBV12-3/TRBV12-4|-
TGTGCCAGCAGTTTAGCGCGGCTCAATGAGCAGTTCTTC
CASSLARLNEQFF
>-|TRBJ2-3|TRBV19|TRBD2
TGTGCCAGTAGTATAGAACTAGCGGGACTCACAGATACGCAGTATTTT
CASSIELAGLTDTQYF
>-|TRBJ1-1|TRBV5-1|TRBD1
TGCGCCAGCGCCGGGACAGGAATTATGAACACTGAAGCTTTCTTT
CASAGTGIMNTEAFF
>few|TRBJ2-1|TRBV24-1|-
TGTGCCACCAGTGACCGGCAGGGACCCACGTACCACAATGGGCAGTTCTTC
CATSDRQGPTYHNGQFF